The 20 T cell receptor beta chains below were found in one sample sequenced in a study of cytomegalovirus exposure and HLA in healthy donors. Primers for the PCR totalled 60 Vbeta and 13 Jbeta. Here immunoSEQ multiplex PCR was the method, and the copy in TCRdb shows in-frame clones only, minus some. In the table there are around 69,000 clones, around 70% of which are singletons. The source material was PBMCs. All receptors derive from a woman between 50 and 59 years old in good health and CMV-seropositive.

The rearrangement links TRBV2 to TRBJ2-4; D ambiguous. Trimming stripped 4 bases from V and 5 bases from J, with 9 bases between. Germline-derived CDR1 and CDR2 are SNHLY and FYNNEI. The CDR3 is made up of 13 amino acids. CDR3 sequence: CASSGGYENIQYF. In DNA, the CDR3 is TGTGCCAGCAGTGGCGGATATGAAAACATTCAGTACTTC.

This clone was found once. The chain has TRBV30 and TRBJ1-3; 7 nucleotides agree with TRBD1. CDR3 length equals 13 residues. Germline CDR1 reads GTSNPN; CDR2 reads SVGIG (reference sequence). The J segment lost 2 bases and the V segment lost 7 bases, leaving 5 bases of the junction unmatched. CDR3 sequence (DNA): TGTGCCTCTAAAACAGGGGCTGGAAACACCATATATTTT. Its translation is CASKTGAGNTIYF.

This clone was seen a few times. This chain uses TRBV28 with TRBJ2-5; 9 bases match TRBD1. CDR1 and CDR2 from the germline V gene are MDHEN and SYDVKM. The CDR3 is made up of 14 amino acids. V trimming: 8 bases; J trimming: 4 bases; junction bases outside the gene matches: 8. In DNA form, the CDR3 reads TGTGCCAGCCAGGACAGGGGATCGTTAGAGACCCAGTACTTC. Its protein is CASQDRGSLETQYF.

This clone has only one observation. The rearrangement uses TRBV19 and TRBJ1-3, with TRBD1 as a possible D gene (5 bases). Trimming took off 7 bases at V and 4 bases at J, with 20 bases between the two ends. Germline CDR1 reads LNHDA; CDR2 reads SQIVND (reference sequence). CDR3 length: 16 residues. CDR3 residues: CASTPGSGVGGNTIYF. CDR3 DNA sequence: TGTGCCAGTACCCCAGGATCGGGGGTAGGCGGAAACACCATATATTTT.

This clone turned up a few times. V usage is TRBV4-3 and J usage is TRBJ2-3; D remains ambiguous. Germline V CDR1 and CDR2: LGHNA, YSLEER. V was cut by 0 bases and J by 1 base, with 5 bases left in between. The CDR3 is 14 residues long. The CDR3 here is CASSQDLGTDTQYF. CDR3 nucleotide sequence: TGCGCCAGCAGCCAAGACCTCGGCACAGATACGCAGTATTTT.

A remark on this clone: Within the sample, other DNA sequences also encode this same CDR3. The V call is TRBV5-5, the J call TRBJ1-1, with D possibly being TRBD1 (5 bases). V was cut by 1 base and J by 2 bases, with 6 bases left in between. The CDR3 has 13 residues. CDR1 and CDR2 (germline): SGHKS, YYEKEE (reference sequence). In DNA, the CDR3 is TGTGCCAGCAGCTTGAGGGGAAACACTGAAGCTTTCTTT. It is translated as CASSLRGNTEAFF.

This clone was detected a few times. The genes are TRBV2 and TRBJ2-7; D is possibly TRBD2 (5 bases). The V end lost 3 bases, the J end lost 2 bases, and 11 bases lay between the germline ends. The CDR3 spans 14 residues. Germline V gives CDR1 SNHLY, CDR2 FYNNEI. CDR3 protein: CASSDGLKPYEQYF. As DNA, the CDR3 is TGTGCCAGCAGTGATGGACTTAAGCCCTACGAGCAGTACTTC. Complete variable domain (other parts from reference TRBV2 and TRBJ2-7): EPEVTQTPSHQVTQMGQEVILRCVPISNHLYFYWYRQILGQKVEFLVSFYNNEISEKSEIFDDQFSVERPDGSNFTLKIRSTKLEDSAMYFCASSDGLKPYEQYFGPGTRLTVT.

This clone has more than one count but fewer than ten. V and J are TRBV11-2 and TRBJ2-7; D may be TRBD2 (5 bases). CDR3 length equals 11 residues. CDR1 SGHAT and CDR2 FQNNGV come from the germline V gene. V was trimmed by 5 bases and J by 6 bases, leaving 8 bases between them. Here the CDR3 DNA reads TGTGCCAGCAGCGGCGGAGGCGAGCAGTACTTC. This translates into CASSGGGEQYF.

This chain connects TRBV7-2 to TRBJ2-6; 9 nucleotides line up with TRBD1. CDR1 is SGHTA, CDR2 FQGNSA, per germline. The CDR3 covers 16 residues. With V trimmed by 11 bases and J by 6 bases, 14 bases remained unmatched. The CDR3 DNA reads as TGTGCCGCCCCCGGGACAGGGACAATCTTGGCCAACGTCCTGACTTTC. This gives the protein CAAPGTGTILANVLTF.

The CDR3 region has the DNA TGTGCCAGCAGCGTAGCGGGGACTTCGAGCACAGATACGCAGTATTTT. It specifies CASSVAGTSSTDTQYF. The chain uses TRBV9 and TRBJ2-3, with D perhaps matching TRBD2 (6 bases). CDR3 length: 16 amino acids. V was shortened by 0 bases and J by 0 bases, with 11 bases between the two germline ends. Germline V gives CDR1 SGDLS, CDR2 YYNGEE.

V is TRBV2 and J is TRBJ1-2; D remains ambiguous. The V gene lost 5 bases and the J gene lost 2 bases, with 3 bases spanning the gap. Germline V CDR1 and CDR2: SNHLY, FYNNEI. CDR3 length: 11 residues. CDR3 protein: CASSPNYGYTF. The CDR3 DNA reads TGTGCCAGCAGTCCGAACTATGGCTACACCTTC.

This chain connects TRBV5-6 to TRBJ1-2, with 9 positions matching TRBD1. Germline V gene lookup returns CDR1 SGHDT and CDR2 YYEEEE. V shed 3 bases and J 5 bases; nucleotides not matched to a gene: 11. This CDR3 contains 16 residues. The CDR3 DNA reads as TGTGCCAGCAGCTATGATACAGGGGGCGCAACATATGGCTACACCTTC. It encodes CASSYDTGGATYGYTF. The entire variable domain, with the rest obtained from reference TRBV5-6 and TRBJ1-2, is as follows: DAGVTQSPTHLIKTRGQQVTLRCSPKSGHDTVSWYQQALGQGPQFIFQYYEEEERQRGNFPDRFSGHQFPNYSSELNVNALLLGDSALYLCASSYDTGGATYGYTFGSGTRLTVV.

The chain joins TRBV2 to TRBJ1-3; 7 nucleotides line up with TRBD1. The CDR3 is made up of 13 amino acids. With V trimmed by 10 bases and J by 3 bases, 6 bases remained unmatched. Germline loops: CDR1 SNHLY, CDR2 FYNNEI. CDR3 residues: CAKIGTVGNTIYF. The CDR3 DNA reads TGTGCCAAGATTGGGACAGTTGGAAACACCATATATTTT.

This chain joins TRBV9 and TRBJ2-1, with TRBD2 matching over 10 bases. CDR1 and CDR2 from the germline V gene are SGDLS and YYNGEE. This CDR3 has 15 amino acids. V lost 0 bases and J lost 5; bases outside the gene matches: 2. The CDR3 spells CASSVALAGNNEQFF. In DNA form, the CDR3 reads TGTGCCAGCAGCGTAGCACTAGCGGGAAACAATGAGCAGTTCTTC.

The chain uses TRBV10-1 and TRBJ2-7, with D maybe TRBD1 (6 bases). This CDR3 spans 16 amino acids. V lost 4 bases, J lost 0 bases, and 16 bases lay in between. The germline CDR1 and CDR2 sequences are WNHNN and SYGVQD (reference sequence). CDR3 bases: TGCGCCAGCAGTGGGGGGCCCGGGACGGACTCCTACGAGCAGTACTTC. Residues: CASSGGPGTDSYEQYF.

This chain links TRBV2 with TRBJ1-1; D is unresolved. In germline, CDR1 is SNHLY, CDR2 FYNNEI. This CDR3 has 13 residues. The germline V and J ends were trimmed by 1 base and 5 bases, with 8 bases remaining between them. CDR3 sequence (DNA): TGTGCCAGCAGTGAAGGGGGAGGTACTGAAGCTTTCTTT. This sequence encodes CASSEGGGTEAFF.

This clone was seen a few times. The chain couples TRBV7-2 to TRBJ1-2; weak D call: TRBD1 (6 bases). The V end lost 0 bases, the J end lost 7 bases, and 15 bases lay between the germline ends. The CDR3 runs to 15 residues. The germline V gene encodes CDR1 SGHTA and CDR2 FQGNSA. As DNA, the CDR3 is TGTGCCAGCAGCTTAGCCCGTGACAGGCGAAGTGGCTACACCTTC. It translates to CASSLARDRRSGYTF.

This chain links TRBV4-2 with TRBJ1-1; no definite D call. Germline lookup yields CDR1 LGHNA and CDR2 YNFKEQ. V lost 4 bases and J 0 bases, leaving 12 bases between the germline ends. The CDR3 is made up of 15 amino acids. The CDR3 reads CASSPRASMNTEAFF. In DNA, the CDR3 is TGTGCCAGCAGCCCGCGGGCCAGCATGAACACTGAAGCTTTCTTT.

This clone turned up a few times. The chain combines TRBV19 with TRBJ1-4; D remains unclear. The germline V gene has CDR1 LNHDA and CDR2 SQIVND (reference sequence). The CDR3 spans 16 residues. V was shortened by 5 bases and J by 8 bases, with 21 bases between the two germline ends. CDR3 DNA sequence: TGTGCCAGTAGTTCCGGCAGGTCGGTGGCTTGGGAAAAACTGTTTTTT. As protein: CASSSGRSVAWEKLFF.

About this clone itself: This specimen includes other DNA sequences encoding the same CDR3. The rearrangement links TRBV28 to TRBJ1-5; 7 bases map to TRBD1. The germline V gene encodes CDR1 MDHEN and CDR2 SYDVKM. The CDR3 loop spans 14 amino acids. V lost 6 bases and J lost 7; bases outside the gene matches: 9. CDR3 sequence: CASRRQGPGQPQHF. The DNA of the CDR3 is TGTGCCAGCAGGCGACAGGGTCCCGGGCAGCCCCAGCATTTT.